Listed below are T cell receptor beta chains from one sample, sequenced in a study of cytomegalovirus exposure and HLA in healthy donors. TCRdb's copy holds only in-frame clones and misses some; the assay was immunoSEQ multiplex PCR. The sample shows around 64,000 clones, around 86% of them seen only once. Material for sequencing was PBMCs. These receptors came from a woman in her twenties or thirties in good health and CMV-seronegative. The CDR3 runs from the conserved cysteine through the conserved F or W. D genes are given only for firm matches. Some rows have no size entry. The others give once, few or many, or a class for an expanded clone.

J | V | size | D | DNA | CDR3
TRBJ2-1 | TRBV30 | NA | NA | TGTGCCTGGAGTGGGCTAGCAGTCTACAATGAGCAGTTCTTC | CAWSGLAVYNEQFF
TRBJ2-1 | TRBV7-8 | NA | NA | TGTGCCAGCAGCTTAGGTAACAGCATATTATCCTACAATGAGCAGTTCTTC | CASSLGNSILSYNEQFF
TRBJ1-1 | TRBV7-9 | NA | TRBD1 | TGTGCCAGCAGCTTAGGCGTCAGGGGGGCTGAAGCTTTCTTT | CASSLGVRGAEAFF
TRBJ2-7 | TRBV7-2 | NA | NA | TGTGCCAGCAGCTTAGGAACCGGGATCTACGAGCAGTACTTC | CASSLGTGIYEQYF
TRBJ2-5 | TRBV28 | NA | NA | TGTGCCAGCAGTTTTCGGGATCAGGGGAAAGAGACCCAGTACTTC | CASSFRDQGKETQYF
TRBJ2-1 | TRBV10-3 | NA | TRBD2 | TGTGCCATCAGTGGGACTAGCGAAACCTACAATGAGCAGTTCTTC | CAISGTSETYNEQFF
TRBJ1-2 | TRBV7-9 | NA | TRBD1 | TGTGCCAGCAGCCCTGGGACAGTTAACTATGGCTACACCTTC | CASSPGTVNYGYTF
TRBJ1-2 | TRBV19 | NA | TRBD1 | TGTGCCAGTAGTCCCCGGGACAGGGGGCCCTATGGCTACACCTTC | CASSPRDRGPYGYTF
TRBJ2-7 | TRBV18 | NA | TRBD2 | TGTGCCAGCTCACCCCATAGTCTAGCGGGACTTCCCTACGAGCAGTACTTC | CASSPHSLAGLPYEQYF
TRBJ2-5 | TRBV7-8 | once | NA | TGTGCCAGCAGCCCTAAGACAGGAGGTTGGGAGACCCAGTACTTC | CASSPKTGGWETQYF
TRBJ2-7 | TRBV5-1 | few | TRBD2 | TGCGCCAGCAGCTGGGGACTAGCCTACGAGCAGTACTTC | CASSWGLAYEQYF
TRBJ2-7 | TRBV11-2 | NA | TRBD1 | TGTGCCAGCAGCCCAGGGACAGGGTTCTACGAGCAGTACTTC | CASSPGTGFYEQYF
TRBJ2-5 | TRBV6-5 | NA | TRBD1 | TGTGCCAGCAGTTACTCGACAGGGTTCGGAAAGACCCAGTACTTC | CASSYSTGFGKTQYF
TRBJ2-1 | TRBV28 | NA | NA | TGTGCCAGCAGCCGTCTTGAGCGCGGCTCCTACAATGAGCAGTTCTTC | CASSRLERGSYNEQFF
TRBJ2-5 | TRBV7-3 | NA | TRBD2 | TGTGCCAGCAGCCCGGGACTAGCGGGAGGGCAAGAGACCCAGTACTTC | CASSPGLAGGQETQYF
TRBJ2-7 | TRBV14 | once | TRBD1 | TGTGCCAGCAGCCAAGGCCTATCACACAGGGGGCGTCTCTCCTACGAGCAGTACTTC | CASSQGLSHRGRLSYEQYF
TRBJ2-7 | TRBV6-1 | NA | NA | TGTGCCAGCAGTGAAGTTCTTGGGGAGGCCCGGGAGCAGTACTTC | CASSEVLGEAREQYF
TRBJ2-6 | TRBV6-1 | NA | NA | TGTGCCAGCAGTGAAGCTTGGGCCTCTGGGGCCAACGTCCTGACTTTC | CASSEAWASGANVLTF
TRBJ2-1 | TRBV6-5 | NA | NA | TGTGCCAGCAGTTACTCTTTCAGAAATGAGCAGTTCTTC | CASSYSFRNEQFF
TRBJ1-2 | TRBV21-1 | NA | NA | TGTGCCAGCAGCAATTACAGGGAGGGCTACACCTTC | CASSNYREGYTF
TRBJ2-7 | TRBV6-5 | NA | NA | TGTGCCAGCAGTTATAGTGACAGTCGGACCTACGAGCAGTACTTC | CASSYSDSRTYEQYF
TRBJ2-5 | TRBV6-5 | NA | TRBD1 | TGTGCCAGCAGTGCCTTGCGACAGGGGACCCAGTACTTC | CASSALRQGTQYF
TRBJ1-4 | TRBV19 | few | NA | TGTGTAGGGGCCATCGGGAGTGAAAAACTGTTTTTT | CVGAIGSEKLFF
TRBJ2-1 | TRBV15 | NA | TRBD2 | TGTGCCACCAGCAGAGAGATAGGGGAGGGTGAGCAGTTCTTC | CATSREIGEGEQFF
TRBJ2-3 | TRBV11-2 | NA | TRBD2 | TGTGCCAGCAGCCGTAGGACTAGCAGCACAGATACGCAGTATTTT | CASSRRTSSTDTQYF
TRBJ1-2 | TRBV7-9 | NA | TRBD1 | TGTGCCAGTCTTCGCGGACAGGGCGACAATGGCTACACCTTC | CASLRGQGDNGYTF
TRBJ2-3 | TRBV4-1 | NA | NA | TGCGCCAGCAGCCAAGCTCCTAACGGAGATACGCAGTATTTT | CASSQAPNGDTQYF
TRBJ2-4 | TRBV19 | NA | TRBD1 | TGTGCCAGTAGAGGGACAGGGGAGCCCAAAAACATTCAGTACTTC | CASRGTGEPKNIQYF
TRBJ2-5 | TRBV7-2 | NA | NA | TGTGCCAGCAGCTTGTATCAGGGAGGCGAGACCCAGTACTTC | CASSLYQGGETQYF
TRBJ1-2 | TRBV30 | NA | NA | TGTGCCTGGAGCGCCGACACGAACTATGGCTACACCTTC | CAWSADTNYGYTF
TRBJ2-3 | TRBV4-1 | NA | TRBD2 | TGCGCCAGCAGCCTTCAGGATGCGGGAGGCTCAGATACGCAGTATTTT | CASSLQDAGGSDTQYF
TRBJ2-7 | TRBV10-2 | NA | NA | TGCGCCAGCAGTGAGAGGAGCGGTACATCCTACGAGCAGTACTTC | CASSERSGTSYEQYF
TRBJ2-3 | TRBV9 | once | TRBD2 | TGTGCCAGCAGCGGGACCGGGACTAGCGGGAGGAGCACAGATACGCAGTATTTT | CASSGTGTSGRSTDTQYF
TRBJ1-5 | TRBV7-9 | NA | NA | TGTGCCAGCGCCCGGCAAGGCTCAGGTCAGCCCCAGCATTTT | CASARQGSGQPQHF
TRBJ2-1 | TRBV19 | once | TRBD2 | TGTGCCAGTAAGTGGGGGAGGGCAGCGGACAATGAGCAGTTCTTC | CASKWGRAADNEQFF
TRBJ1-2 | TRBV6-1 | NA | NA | TGTGCCAGCAGTCAGGGGTATGGCTACACCTTC | CASSQGYGYTF
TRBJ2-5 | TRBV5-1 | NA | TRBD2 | TGCGCCAGCAGCCCGACTAGCGGAGGGCGGGAGACCCAGTACTTC | CASSPTSGGRETQYF
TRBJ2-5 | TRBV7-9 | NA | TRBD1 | TGTGCCAGCAGCTTCCTGGACAGGCCCCAAGAGACCCAGTACTTC | CASSFLDRPQETQYF
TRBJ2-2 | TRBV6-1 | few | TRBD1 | TGTGCCAGCAGTGAACCCAGGGGGCAAGGCGGGGAGCTGTTTTTT | CASSEPRGQGGELFF
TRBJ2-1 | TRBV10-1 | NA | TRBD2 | TGCGCCAGCGGACTAGCGGGGCCAAGCTCCTACAATGAGCAGTTCTTC | CASGLAGPSSYNEQFF
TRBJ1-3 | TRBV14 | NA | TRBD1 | TGTGCCAGCAGCCAATGGACAGGGTCCGCCGGAAACACCATATATTTT | CASSQWTGSAGNTIYF
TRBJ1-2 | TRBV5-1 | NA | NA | TGCGCCAGCAAGAATAGTGGTTACGATGGCTACACCTTC | CASKNSGYDGYTF
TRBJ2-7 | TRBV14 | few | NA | TGTGCCAGCAGCCAAGATGTGGCGTCAGGTTCCTACGAGCAGTACTTC | CASSQDVASGSYEQYF
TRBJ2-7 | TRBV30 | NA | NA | TGTGCCTGTGGAGATGGGGCGGGTGGCGGGGAAGCGGATACATTGAGGAGCGAGCAGTACTTC | CACGDGAGGGEADTLRSEQYF
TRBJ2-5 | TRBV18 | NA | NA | TGTGCCAGCTCACCGATGGCGGTCCAAGAGACCCAGTACTTC | CASSPMAVQETQYF
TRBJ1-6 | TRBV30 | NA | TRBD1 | TGTGCCTGGAGTAGGGGACAGAACAATTCACCCCTCCACTTT | CAWSRGQNNSPLHF
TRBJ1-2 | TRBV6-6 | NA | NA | TGTGCCAGCAGTTACCCACAGACTAACTATGGCTACACCTTC | CASSYPQTNYGYTF
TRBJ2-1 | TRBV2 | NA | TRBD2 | TGTGCCAGCAGTGGGGGACTAGCGGCCCGGAGTGAGCAGTTCTTC | CASSGGLAARSEQFF
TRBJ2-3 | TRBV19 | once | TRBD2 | TGTGCCAGTAGTATCCCATACACTAGCGGGGATACGCAGTATTTT | CASSIPYTSGDTQYF
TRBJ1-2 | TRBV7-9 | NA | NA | TGTGCCAGCACCAAAGGCTCAGGGATCTATGGCTACACCTTC | CASTKGSGIYGYTF
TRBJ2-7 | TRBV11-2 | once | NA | TGTGCCAGCAGCCCTGGGAGGAGGGAGCAGTACTTC | CASSPGRREQYF
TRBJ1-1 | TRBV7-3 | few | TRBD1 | TGTGCCAGCAGCTGGACAGGGGGAAAGGAAGCTTTCTTT | CASSWTGGKEAFF
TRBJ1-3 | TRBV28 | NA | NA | TGTGCCAGCGGCGCTTACAATCTCGGACTGGGAAACACCATATATTTT | CASGAYNLGLGNTIYF
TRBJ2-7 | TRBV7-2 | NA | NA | TGTGCCAGCAGCTTAGATGTAGGGAGCGCGGTCGAGCAGTACTTC | CASSLDVGSAVEQYF